What follows are 25 T cell receptor beta chains derived from one specimen sequenced in a study of T cell clonotyping in hematopoietic cell transplantation. Produced via immunoSEQ multiplex PCR; TCRdb's table is partial and in-frame only. The sample lists over 10,000 clones; more than 90% were seen once. This sample comprised PBMCs, obtained 100 days after allogeneic stem cell transplant. The source is a female patient aged 45-60 years who had an allogeneic stem cell transplant from an unrelated donor, so the T cells may come from the graft donor. Some clones in this sample may be carry-over from other donors' samples.

The J gene is TRBJ1-1, the V gene TRBV7-9; D is uncertain. Germline V gives CDR1 SEHNR, CDR2 FQNEAQ (reference sequence). The CDR3 covers 16 residues. Trimming took 4 bases from V and 5 from J, leaving 20 bases between them. The CDR3 loop is CASSSPTREFRTEAFF. The CDR3, as DNA: TGTGCCAGCAGCTCCCCAACCAGAGAGTTCCGGACTGAAGCTTTCTTT.

The J gene is TRBJ1-2, the V gene TRBV11-2; TRBD1 matches 9 bases. The CDR3 has 15 amino acids. Trimming cost V 5 bases and J 5 bases; bases outside gene matches: 9. The germline CDR1 and CDR2 sequences are SGHAT and FQNNGV. The CDR3, as DNA: TGTGCCAGCAGCCCGCGGACAGGGGTTCAATATGGCTACACCTTC. The encoded protein is CASSPRTGVQYGYTF.

This chain links TRBV29-1 with TRBJ2-2; D possibly corresponds to TRBD1 (5 bases). The CDR3 has 16 amino acids. Germline V CDR1 and CDR2: SQVTM, ANQGSEA. With 7 bases removed from V and 3 bases from J, the gap between germline ends came to 21 bases. The CDR3 region has the DNA TGCAGCGCCGTGGGGTCAAGTCTAGGGGACACCGGGGAGCTGTTTTTT. Protein product: CSAVGSSLGDTGELFF.

In this sample, this clone turned up once. The genes are TRBV18 and TRBJ2-1; perhaps TRBD1 as D (6 bases). Deletions cut 3 bases from V and 9 bases from J, with 15 bases between. The germline CDR1 and CDR2 sequences are KGHSH and LQKENI. The CDR3 has 14 residues. CDR3 bases: TGTGCCAGCTCACCGGGATCCTCAGGGGCTGAGCAGTTCTTC. It encodes CASSPGSSGAEQFF.

V gene TRBV28 combines with J gene TRBJ1-2; D ambiguous. This CDR3 has 17 amino acids. Germline CDR1 MDHEN, CDR2 SYDVKM. Trimming cost V 4 bases and J 0 bases, with 18 bases left between them. The CDR3 DNA sequence: TGTGCCAGCAGTTGGGGAGACTCTTTGAGGACTAACTATGGCTACACCTTC. This sequence encodes CASSWGDSLRTNYGYTF.

The rearrangement links TRBV2 to TRBJ2-7; no clear D. The CDR3 sequence is 13 residues long. Trimming pared 4 bases from V and 3 bases from J, leaving 10 bases between. Germline values: CDR1 SNHLY, CDR2 FYNNEI. The CDR3 bases are TGTGCCAGCAGTGGAACAAGTAACTACGAGCAGTACTTC. Translation: CASSGTSNYEQYF.

The chain employs TRBV5-6 and TRBJ2-2; TRBD2 matches at 11 bases. The V gene's germline CDR1 is SGHDT and CDR2 YYEEEE. This CDR3 contains 16 residues. V gave up 4 bases and J gave up 1 base; unmatched junction bases: 3. The CDR3 bases are TGTGCCAGCAGCCCAGGACTAGCGGGGAACACCGGGGAGCTGTTTTTT. It is translated as CASSPGLAGNTGELFF. Filled out from reference TRBV5-6 and TRBJ2-2, the complete variable domain reads DAGVTQSPTHLIKTRGQQVTLRCSPKSGHDTVSWYQQALGQGPQFIFQYYEEEERQRGNFPDRFSGHQFPNYSSELNVNALLLGDSALYLCASSPGLAGNTGELFFGEGSRLTVL.

This chain joins TRBV19 and TRBJ1-5; D ambiguous. Trimming removed 3 bases from V and 0 bases from J, with 9 bases in between. The CDR3 is 15 amino acids. Germline V lookup: CDR1 LNHDA, CDR2 SQIVND (reference sequence). The CDR3 sequence: CASSIQANSNQPQHF. For the CDR3, the DNA is TGTGCCAGTAGTATCCAGGCTAATAGCAATCAGCCCCAGCATTTT.

The chain is built from TRBV7-8 and TRBJ2-7, with D unresolved. Germline CDR1 is SGHVS and CDR2 is FQNEAQ. The length of the CDR3 is 14 residues. V was clipped by 1 base and J by 1 base, with 8 bases between them. The CDR3 sequence is CASSLVPESYEQYV. Here the CDR3 DNA reads TGTGCCAGCAGCTTAGTCCCGGAATCCTACGAGCAGTACGTC.

The chain employs TRBV29-1 and TRBJ1-5, with a weak D call TRBD1 (5 bases). The CDR3 is 15 residues long. From germline, CDR1 is SQVTM and CDR2 ANQGSEA. Trimming left V 4 bases short and J 4 bases short, with 17 bases between. Written as DNA, the CDR3 is TGCAGCGTTGGATCAGGGTGGGGGATGAATCAGCCCCAGCATTTT. Its translation is CSVGSGWGMNQPQHF.

This chain links TRBV2 with TRBJ1-2; D is possibly TRBD1 (5 bases). The V end lost 0 bases, the J end lost 7 bases, and 12 bases lay between the germline ends. The CDR3 runs to 14 residues. CDR1 and CDR2 (germline): SNHLY, FYNNEI. CDR3 sequence reads: CASSEARQGGGYTF. For the CDR3, the DNA is TGTGCCAGCAGTGAAGCGCGGCAGGGCGGTGGCTACACCTTC.

The chain has TRBV2 and TRBJ1-6; a weak D match, TRBD1 (5 bases). Trimming pared 4 bases from V and 7 bases from J, leaving 11 bases between. The CDR3 has 14 amino acids. Germline CDR1 and CDR2: SNHLY and FYNNEI. The CDR3: CASSVEGTNSPLHF. DNA of the CDR3: TGTGCCAGCAGTGTTGAAGGGACCAATTCACCCCTCCACTTT.

The chain has TRBV7-9 and TRBJ1-4; 12 bases match TRBD1. Germline V CDR1 and CDR2: SEHNR, FQNEAQ (reference sequence). V dropped 5 bases and J dropped 7; count of bases not matched to a gene: 8. The CDR3 contains 16 residues. CDR3 DNA: TGTGCCAGCAGCCCAGGGGACAGGGGGCTTCGTGAAAAACTGTTTTTT. The encoded protein is CASSPGDRGLREKLFF.

This clone was detected once. The chain has TRBV7-2 and TRBJ2-3, with D unresolved. The CDR3 has 15 amino acids. The V and J ends lost 1 base and 4 bases respectively, with 12 bases between them. Germline lookup yields CDR1 SGHTA and CDR2 FQGNSA. Written as DNA, the CDR3 is TGTGCCAGCAGCTTAGTTGCTAGTTTTTCAGATACGCAGTATTTT. This encodes CASSLVASFSDTQYF.

The CDR3 bases are TGTGCCAGCAGCTTAGCCGGGGAGCTGTTTTTT. Protein: CASSLAGELFF. This chain connects TRBV7-6 to TRBJ2-2, with no clear D. The CDR3 loop spans 11 amino acids. V was clipped by 0 bases and J by 7 bases, with 0 bases between them. Germline CDR1 and CDR2: SGHVS and FNYEAQ.

The chain employs TRBV25-1 and TRBJ1-1, with 8 bases that match TRBD1. CDR1 MGHDK and CDR2 SYGVNS come from the germline V gene. The CDR3 contains 17 residues. V dropped 3 bases and J dropped 0; count of bases not matched to a gene: 9. CDR3 in amino acids: CASSDVTGGSMNTEAFF. The DNA for the CDR3 is TGTGCCAGCAGTGATGTTACAGGGGGTTCTATGAACACTGAAGCTTTCTTT. Supplemented by reference TRBV25-1 and TRBJ1-1, the full variable domain reads EADIYQTPRYLVIGTGKKITLECSQTMGHDKMYWYQQDPGMELHLIHYSYGVNSTEKGDLSSESTVSRIRTEHFPLTLESARPSHTSQYLCASSDVTGGSMNTEAFFGQGTRLTVV.

The chain links TRBV7-2 to TRBJ2-7; D unclear. The germline V gene has CDR1 SGHTA and CDR2 FQGNSA. This CDR3 spans 14 amino acids. Trimming cost V 1 base and J 3 bases, with 10 bases left between them. The CDR3 bases are TGTGCCAGCAGCTTAGGGACGCGTTACTACGAGCAGTACTTC. Translation: CASSLGTRYYEQYF.

The rearrangement links TRBV29-1 to TRBJ2-7; 7 nucleotides line up with TRBD2. V shed 3 bases, J shed 6 bases, and the junction held 8 bases outside the gene matches. CDR1 and CDR2 from the germline V gene are SQVTM and ANQGSEA. This CDR3 is built from 13 residues. The CDR3 coding sequence is TGCAGCGTTGACCTAGCGGCCAATGGCGAGCAGTACTTC. Its protein product is CSVDLAANGEQYF.

This sequence joins TRBV18 and TRBJ2-1; 7 bases align to TRBD2. V shed 3 bases, J shed 4 bases, and the junction held 9 bases outside the gene matches. The CDR3 sequence is 16 residues long. Germline CDR1 reads KGHSH; CDR2 reads LQKENI. CDR3 in amino acids: CASSPGRASGYNEQFF. The CDR3 coding sequence is TGTGCCAGCTCACCGGGTAGAGCTAGCGGATACAATGAGCAGTTCTTC.

This clone was observed a single time. The genes are TRBV19 and TRBJ2-1; D is perhaps TRBD2 (7 bases). Trimming removed 6 bases from V and 0 bases from J, with 15 bases in between. The length of the CDR3 is 16 residues. Germline lookup yields CDR1 LNHDA and CDR2 SQIVND (reference sequence). The CDR3 spells CASSSSGGLSYNEQFF. The CDR3, as DNA: TGTGCCAGTAGCTCCTCCGGGGGGCTCTCCTACAATGAGCAGTTCTTC.

The chain uses TRBV6-5 and TRBJ1-5; 8 bases align to TRBD1. Germline trimming cut 6 bases from V and 3 bases from J; bases unmatched to any gene: 7. Germline V gene data show CDR1 as MNHEY and CDR2 as SVGAGI. CDR3 length: 15 residues. CDR3 sequence (DNA): TGTGCCAGCAGCCCCAGGGGGCAGATCAATCAGCCCCAGCATTTT. Amino acids: CASSPRGQINQPQHF.

The DNA for the CDR3 is TGTGCCAGCAGATACCAAGAGACCCAGTACTTC. Amino acid sequence: CASRYQETQYF. The chain carries TRBV7-2 and TRBJ2-5; the D is unclear. This CDR3 comprises 11 residues. Trimming took 6 bases from V and 0 from J, leaving 2 bases between them. Germline CDR1 SGHTA, CDR2 FQGNSA.

This clone was seen only a few times. The rearrangement joins TRBV15 to TRBJ1-5; the D gene is possibly TRBD1 (5 bases). The CDR3 contains 16 residues. Between the trimmed V and J ends, which lost 0 bases and 5 bases, there was a span of 14 bases. CDR1 is LNHNV and CDR2 is YYDKDF in the germline V gene (reference sequence). The DNA of the CDR3 is TGTGCCACCAGCAGAGATGGGGTAGGGGAGGATCAGCCCCAGCATTTT. This encodes CATSRDGVGEDQPQHF.

The chain links TRBV5-6 to TRBJ2-7; no reliable D call. V was shortened by 3 bases and J by 5 bases, with 15 bases between the two germline ends. Germline V gives CDR1 SGHDT, CDR2 YYEEEE. The CDR3 contains 14 residues. CDR3 sequence (DNA): TGTGCCAGCAGCTCGGACGGTTCCCCCCACGAGCAGTACTTC. Translation: CASSSDGSPHEQYF. The whole variable domain, filled in from reference TRBV5-6 and TRBJ2-7, reads DAGVTQSPTHLIKTRGQQVTLRCSPKSGHDTVSWYQQALGQGPQFIFQYYEEEERQRGNFPDRFSGHQFPNYSSELNVNALLLGDSALYLCASSSDGSPHEQYFGPGTRLTVT.

This chain connects TRBV2 to TRBJ2-5; D is perhaps TRBD1 or TRBD2 (6 bases each). CDR1 and CDR2 from the germline V gene are SNHLY and FYNNEI. The V gene lost 3 bases and the J gene lost 1 base, with 12 bases spanning the gap. This CDR3 comprises 15 residues. Here the CDR3 DNA reads TGTGCCAGCAGTGATCGGGGGCACCGCCAAGAGACCCAGTACTTC. Encoded protein: CASSDRGHRQETQYF.